This entry is about one TCR beta chain. These data come from a study of blood T cell repertoires in COVID-19. Study information: Samples representing acute and convalescent COVID-19 were sourced from the United States, Italy and Spain. T cells, B-cell-depleted T cells, or PBMCs provided the cDNA or gDNA that served as material.

The authors' processing: From reference gene primer amplification, estimates of nucleated cell counts were derived. Assay: immunoSEQ multiplex PCR; the TCRdb copy retains only in-frame clones and omits some. V and J calls and clone size are those listed in that table; D and trimming were worked out from the DNA. Of about 76,000 clones in the sample, 82% were seen once. This sequence was found in a human donor in a cohort sampled during active COVID-19. The sample consisted of peripheral blood.

The DNA of the CDR3 is TGTGCCAGCAGTTTAGGAGGGGGGGCCGCGGAGGAGCAGTTCTTC. It yields the protein CASSLGGGAAEEQFF. J is TRBJ2-1 and V is TRBV27, with D maybe TRBD2 (7 bases). Looked up from germline, CDR1 is MNHEY and CDR2 is SMNVEV (reference sequence). V was cut by 2 bases and J by 10 bases, with 18 bases left in between. This CDR3 has 15 residues.